The next 7 T cell receptor beta chains were all read from a single sample in a study of tumor and adjacent non-tumor tissue in lung cancer. TCRbeta libraries were built with three rounds of nested PCR, modified from ARM-PCR. TCRdb reprocessed the multiplex PCR reads with MiXCR, giving one entry per CDR3 protein. Among some 200,000 distinct CDR3 sequences listed, 71% were seen once. The template was RNA from unsorted bulk tissue. Sample: lung tumor tissue. The receptors come from a man between 60 and 75 years old with non-small cell lung cancer.

Worth noting for this clonotype: A single base separates this from a much larger clone, so it may be a read error. The rearrangement uses TRBV4-2 and TRBJ2-3; D might be TRBD1 (5 bases). V was cut by 0 bases and J by 7 bases, with 14 bases left in between. The CDR3 extends over 15 amino acids. Germline lookup yields CDR1 LGHNA and CDR2 YNFKEQ. CDR3 sequence reads: CASSQDYQGTNTQYF. CDR3 nucleotides: TGTGCCAGCAGCCAAGATTATCAGGGAACAAATACGCAGTATTTT.

Concerning this clonotype itself: This may arise from a read error, as a much more abundant clone is one base away. This chain joins TRBV5-5 and TRBJ1-1; D ambiguous. Looked up from germline, CDR1 is SGHKS and CDR2 is YYEKEE (reference sequence). This CDR3 has 14 amino acids. The V end was cut by 1 base, the J end by 0 bases, with 7 bases between. This CDR3 reads CASSLCLVNTEAFF. In DNA, the CDR3 is TGTGCCAGCAGCTTGTGTTTGGTGAACACTGAAGCTTTCTTT. Drawing the rest from reference TRBV5-5 and TRBJ1-1, the complete variable domain is DAGVTQSPTHLIKTRGQQVTLRCSPISGHKSVSWYQQVLGQGPQFIFQYYEKEERGRGNFPDRFSARQFPNYSSELNVNALLLGDSALYLCASSLCLVNTEAFFGQGTRLTVV.

Turning to this clonotype: Since a much larger clone is just one base distant, this may be a read error. The V and J genes are TRBV29-1 and TRBJ2-7; D is undetermined. V shed 6 bases and J shed 9 bases, with 9 bases lying between them. Germline loops: CDR1 SQVTM, CDR2 ANQGSEA. The CDR3 loop spans 9 amino acids. The CDR3 region is CSVEIGQYF. In DNA, the CDR3 is TGCAGCGTCGAAATAGGGCAGTACTTC.

A word on this clonotype: One junction end does not reproduce the germline sequence, and a read error may be involved. The gene calls are TRBV10-2 and TRBJ2-3; 8 nucleotides match TRBD2. The V gene's germline CDR1 is WSHSY and CDR2 SAAADI. The CDR3 length is 14 residues. CDR3 residues: CASIPRLAPDTHYF. CDR3 nucleotide sequence: TGTGCCAGCATCCCGAGACTAGCGCCAGATACGCACTATTTT.

V gene TRBV4-1 combines with J gene TRBJ1-5; a weak D match, TRBD1 (5 bases). Trimming pared 10 bases from V and 7 bases from J, leaving 23 bases between. CDR1 and CDR2 from the germline V gene are MGHRA and YSYEKL. The CDR3 has 15 residues. CDR3 nucleotides: TGCGCCAACAGTCAAGAGTGGCAGGGAGCCCAGCCCCAGCATTTT. It is translated as CANSQEWQGAQPQHF.

Concerning this clonotype itself: It may be a read error: a sequence one base away is much more abundant. V is TRBV11-2 and J is TRBJ2-2; TRBD2 matches 9 bases. The germline V gene has CDR1 SGHAT and CDR2 FQNNGV. The CDR3 has 16 amino acids. The CDR3 sequence is CAGSFGGGASTRELFF. The CDR3 DNA sequence: TGTGCCGGCAGCTTCGGCGGGGGGGCGAGCACCCGGGAGCTGTTTTTT.

This chain connects TRBV5-1 to TRBJ2-1, with D possibly being TRBD2 (6 bases). Between the trimmed V and J ends, which lost 4 bases and 6 bases, there was a span of 8 bases. CDR1 is SGHRS and CDR2 is YFSETQ in the germline V gene. CDR3 length: 12 amino acids. The CDR3 DNA reads TGCGCCAGCAGCCCCGGGGGCAATGAGCAGTTCTTC. Translation gives CASSPGGNEQFF.